This is a list of T cell receptor beta chains from one sample in a study of blood T cell repertoires in COVID-19. Profiled with immunoSEQ multiplex PCR; TCRdb holds only in-frame clones, not every one. This table holds roughly 18,000 clones, 75% to 95% found once. Input material: peripheral blood. The receptors originated from a human donor in a cohort sampled during active COVID-19. Each CDR3 is given with its conserved first and last residue. A D gene is named only where the DNA matches it firmly. Some rows have no size entry. The others give once, few or many, or a class for an expanded clone.

CDR3 protein	CDR3 DNA	V gene	J gene	clone size	D gene
CASSFLTGGYGYTF	TGTGCCAGCAGTTTTCTTACAGGGGGTTACGGCTACACCTTC	TRBV28	TRBJ1-2	-	TRBD1
CASSSGQGVSGNTIYF	TGTGCCAGCAGCTCCGGACAGGGGGTATCCGGAAACACCATATATTTT	TRBV7-2	TRBJ1-3	-	TRBD1
CASSYEGSNTEAFF	TGTGCCAGCAGTTACGAGGGATCGAACACTGAAGCTTTCTTT	TRBV6-5	TRBJ1-1	-	-
CASSLRGDRGLTDTQYF	TGTGCCAGCAGCTTGCGAGGAGACAGGGGGCTTACAGATACGCAGTATTTT	TRBV5-6	TRBJ2-3	-	TRBD1
CASSSGQGWNPDTQYF	TGTGCCAGCAGTTCCGGACAGGGCTGGAACCCAGATACGCAGTATTTT	TRBV27	TRBJ2-3	once	TRBD1
CASSRNTGTSGSGGAQYF	TGTGCCAGCAGCCGTAACACCGGGACTAGCGGGAGTGGAGGGGCCCAGTACTTC	TRBV5-4	TRBJ2-5	-	TRBD2
CASSGDFPYEQYF	TGCGCCAGCAGCGGGGACTTCCCCTACGAGCAGTACTTC	TRBV5-1	TRBJ2-7	once	-
CASSPDRRGTGELFF	TGTGCCAGCAGCCCCGACCGGCGAGGCACCGGGGAGCTGTTTTTT	TRBV2	TRBJ2-2	-	-
CASSLLASGVQGNEQFF	TGTGCCAGCAGCTTATTGGCTAGCGGGGTACAAGGGAATGAGCAGTTCTTC	TRBV7-2	TRBJ2-1	-	TRBD2
CAISTDSYNQPQHF	TGTGCCATCAGTACAGACAGCTACAATCAGCCCCAGCATTTT	TRBV10-3	TRBJ1-5	-	-
CASSSYRGTEAFF	TGTGCCAGCAGCTCCTACCGGGGCACTGAAGCTTTCTTT	TRBV7-3	TRBJ1-1	-	-
CASSPTVNTEAFF	TGCGCCAGCAGCCCGACAGTGAACACTGAAGCTTTCTTT	TRBV10-1	TRBJ1-1	-	-
CASSQPGGEQFF	TGTGCCAGCAGCCAACCAGGGGGTGAGCAGTTCTTC	TRBV3-1/TRBV3-2	TRBJ2-1	-	TRBD1
CASSTGGGYTF	TGTGCCAGCAGTACAGGGGGCGGCTACACCTTC	TRBV6-2/TRBV6-3	TRBJ1-2	-	TRBD1
CASSLPNKWRYEQYF	TGTGCCAGCAGCCTCCCAAACAAGTGGAGATACGAGCAGTACTTC	TRBV21-1	TRBJ2-7	-	-
CASSLGLAGTGELFF	TGTGCCAGCAGCCTCGGACTAGCGGGGACCGGGGAGCTGTTTTTT	TRBV7-8	TRBJ2-2	-	TRBD2
CASSNRGDSHYGYTF	TGTGCCAGCAGCAACCGGGGAGACTCACACTATGGCTACACCTTC	TRBV21-1	TRBJ1-2	-	-
CASRGTPSNQPQHF	TGTGCCAGCAGAGGGACACCTAGCAATCAGCCCCAGCATTTT	TRBV28	TRBJ1-5	once	-
CASSLVGTRVRGEQYF	TGTGCCAGCAGCTTGGTGGGAACCAGGGTTAGGGGCGAGCAGTACTTC	TRBV5-8	TRBJ2-7	-	-
CASSIPPHRSKEDGYTF	TGTGCCAGTAGTATCCCTCCTCACAGGAGTAAAGAGGATGGCTACACCTTC	TRBV19	TRBJ1-2	-	-
CASSPSGGYGEAFF	TGTGCCAGCAGCCCTTCCGGGGGTTATGGTGAAGCTTTCTTT	TRBV14	TRBJ1-1	-	-
CASSIRSLGGVLETQYF	TGTGCCAGTAGTATTAGGTCTCTCGGGGGGGTACTGGAGACCCAGTACTTC	TRBV19	TRBJ2-5	-	TRBD2
CASNGREGDTQYF	TGTGCCAGTAATGGGCGGGAGGGAGATACGCAGTATTTT	TRBV19	TRBJ2-3	-	TRBD2
CASSKEANEKLFF	TGTGCCAGCAGCAAAGAGGCTAATGAAAAACTGTTTTTT	TRBV7-2	TRBJ1-4	-	-
CASSVAGGRTGELFF	TGTGCCAGCAGCGTAGCGGGAGGCCGGACCGGGGAGCTGTTTTTT	TRBV9	TRBJ2-2	-	TRBD2
CASRTGYPNYGYTF	TGTGCCAGTAGGACAGGGTACCCTAACTATGGCTACACCTTC	TRBV19	TRBJ1-2	-	TRBD1
CASSSSSGSVGNNEQFF	TGTGCCAGCAGCTCCTCTAGCGGGAGTGTGGGAAACAATGAGCAGTTCTTC	TRBV7-2	TRBJ2-1	few	TRBD2
CASSFQGNAGELFF	TGTGCCAGTTCCTTCCAGGGGAACGCCGGGGAGCTGTTTTTT	TRBV27	TRBJ2-2	-	-
CASSLAFLNTEAFF	TGTGCCAGCAGCTTAGCGTTCCTGAACACTGAAGCTTTCTTT	TRBV11-3	TRBJ1-1	-	-
CASSSTAGSSKDTQYF	TGTGCCAGCAGCAGTACAGCAGGGTCATCAAAAGATACGCAGTATTTT	TRBV7-2	TRBJ2-3	-	-
CAIRDSTSGNTIYF	TGTGCCATCAGGGACAGCACATCTGGAAACACCATATATTTT	TRBV10-3	TRBJ1-3	-	-